The clone carrying this T cell receptor (beta chain) was found a few times. What it binds is not known. These data originate in a study of T-cell memory formation after mild COVID-19. Sample barcodes and UMIs were carried by the TCR alpha and TCR beta cDNA libraries that 5'RACE generated with constant-segment primers. TCRdb re-called the 5' RACE reads with MiXCR, one entry per CDR3 protein. There are roughly 620,000 distinct CDR3 sequences in the sample; roughly 18% occur only once, and 12% lies in the top ten. General study points: Contracting clones from day 15 to 85 showed balanced CD4/CD8; later expanders favored CD4+.

CDR3 length: 13 amino acids. CDR1 and CDR2 from the germline V gene are SQVTM and ANQGSEA. Trimming stripped 1 base from V and 8 bases from J, with 14 bases between. The receptor was isolated from an adult woman who had mild COVID-19 (a few samples of this study predate the infection). Cell type and time point are not known. The V call is TRBV29-1, the J call TRBJ1-2; D is ambiguous. The sample consisted of PBMCs or a T cell subset sorted from them (not recorded which). CDR3 residues: CSVEASTPGGYTF. The CDR3 DNA is TGCAGCGTTGAAGCAAGCACTCCTGGGGGCTACACCTTC.